A single sample is the source of the 3 T cell receptor beta chains below, sequenced in a study of cytomegalovirus exposure and HLA in healthy donors. The primer mix had 60 Vbeta and 13 Jbeta primers. Measured with immunoSEQ multiplex PCR; TCRdb has only the in-frame clones, and not every one. Found here are 200,000 to 300,000 clones, 80% to 90% of them singletons; the top ten hold roughly 2%. Material: PBMCs. The receptors stem from a woman aged 40 to 55 in good health and CMV-seropositive.

For this clone: A junction boundary mismatches the germline segment, possibly from a read error. This chain connects TRBV4-3 to TRBJ2-1, with D uncertain. Germline assignment: CDR1 LGHNA and CDR2 YSLEER. This CDR3 spans 15 amino acids. The CDR3 nucleotides read TGCGCCAGCAGCCAAGATAATAACTCCAACAATGAGCAGTTCTTC. Protein product: CASSQDNNSNNEQFF.

V gene TRBV21-1 combines with J gene TRBJ2-1; TRBD1, the table's D call, lacks a check against the DNA. TRBV21-1 is flagged as a pseudogene. The CDR3 is 15 residues long. For the CDR3, the DNA is TGTGCCAGCAGCAGCCCCGGGACAGGGGTTAATGAGCAGTTCTTC. Amino acids: CASSSPGTGVNEQFF.

CDR3 protein: CASSHDRGRNTGELFF. In DNA form, the CDR3 reads TGTGCCAGCTCACACGACAGGGGGAGGAACACCGGGGAGCTGTTTTTT. V usage is TRBV18 and J usage is TRBJ2-2, with 9 bases identical to TRBD1. V lost 4 bases to trimming and J lost 1 base; unmatched junction nucleotides: 4. This CDR3 is built from 16 residues. Germline V gene data show CDR1 as KGHSH and CDR2 as LQKENI.